Following are 28 T cell receptor beta chains from one sample sequenced in a study of Tregs in tolerant kidney transplant recipients. Their target antigens are unknown. Clones were sequenced by immunoSEQ multiplex PCR, and TCRdb holds only the in-frame ones, with some missing. The table lists some 20,000 clones, just over 65% of them singletons. Sequencing was done on a sample of Tregs from blood cultured with allogeneic cells. The receptors shown here come from a human donor in good health.

V and J are TRBV2 and TRBJ1-2, with D unclear. The V end lost 4 bases, the J end lost 8 bases, and 14 bases lay between the germline ends. CDR1 SNHLY and CDR2 FYNNEI come from the germline V gene. CDR3 length: 13 residues. The CDR3 loop is CASSVRPRGGYTF. CDR3 in DNA: TGTGCCAGCAGTGTAAGGCCTAGAGGGGGCTACACCTTC.

A few counts support this clone. This rearrangement joins TRBV30 to TRBJ1-2; 8 nucleotides agree with TRBD1. The germline V gene encodes CDR1 GTSNPN and CDR2 SVGIG (reference sequence). The CDR3 extends over 13 amino acids. The V gene end was trimmed by 1 base and the J gene end by 6 bases; junction bases not matched to a gene: 4. CDR3 amino acids: CAWSGGQGHGYTF. Here the CDR3 DNA reads TGTGCCTGGAGTGGTGGACAGGGCCATGGCTACACCTTC. The full variable domain, rest sourced from reference TRBV30 and TRBJ1-2, is SQTIHQWPATLVQPVGSPLSLECTVEGTSNPNLYWYRQAAGRGLQLLFYSVGIGQISSEVPQNLSASRPQDRQFILSSKKLLLSDSGFYLCAWSGGQGHGYTFGSGTRLTVV.

This clone was counted between two and nine times. The V and J genes are TRBV18 and TRBJ2-7; D might be TRBD1 (6 bases). Deletions cut 4 bases from V and 0 bases from J, with 16 bases between. The CDR3 contains 16 residues. From germline, CDR1 is KGHSH and CDR2 LQKENI. CDR3 sequence reads: CASSRSKTGSSYEQYF. CDR3 DNA: TGTGCCAGCTCACGTTCAAAGACAGGTAGCTCCTACGAGCAGTACTTC.

The chain recombines TRBV27 with TRBJ2-1; 8 positions agree with TRBD2. V dropped 5 bases and J dropped 8; count of bases not matched to a gene: 14. The CDR3 has 16 residues. In germline, CDR1 is MNHEY, CDR2 SMNVEV (reference sequence). The CDR3 DNA follows: TGTGCCAGCAGTCCCCCCCGGGGTAGCGGGATCCATGAGCAGTTCTTC. The encoded protein is CASSPPRGSGIHEQFF.

The rearrangement links TRBV7-2 to TRBJ2-2; D gene ambiguous. There are 14 residues in the CDR3. The ends were cut back, 1 base at V and 2 bases at J, with 5 bases in the middle. Germline CDR1 is SGHTA and CDR2 is FQGNSA. The CDR3 spells CASSLDVNTGELFF. Here the CDR3 DNA reads TGTGCCAGCAGCTTAGATGTTAACACCGGGGAGCTGTTTTTT.

The rearrangement joins TRBV9 to TRBJ2-3; 12 nucleotides match TRBD2. CDR1 and CDR2 (germline): SGDLS, YYNGEE. The ends lost 0 bases at V and 7 bases at J; junction bases unmatched: 9. This CDR3 contains 17 residues. The CDR3 here is CASSVGLAGGFTNTQYF. CDR3 DNA sequence: TGTGCCAGCAGCGTAGGCCTAGCGGGGGGGTTCACGAATACGCAGTATTTT.

The rearrangement links TRBV19 to TRBJ2-4; a weak D match, TRBD1 (5 bases). Germline assignment: CDR1 LNHDA and CDR2 SQIVND (reference sequence). V dropped 1 base and J dropped 7 bases, with 14 bases sitting between them. This CDR3 contains 15 residues. The CDR3 region is CASSIARVGGNIQYF. The CDR3 coding sequence is TGTGCCAGTAGTATAGCCAGGGTGGGTGGGAACATTCAGTACTTC.

This clone was counted a few times. The gene calls are TRBV2 and TRBJ2-2; D is uncertain. V was pared by 6 bases and J by 4 bases, with 12 bases between. CDR1 and CDR2 from the germline V gene are SNHLY and FYNNEI. This CDR3 spans 14 amino acids. CDR3 amino acids: CASRGIGFTGELFF. CDR3 DNA sequence: TGTGCCAGCAGGGGAATCGGATTCACCGGGGAGCTGTTTTTT.

V and J are TRBV4-1 and TRBJ2-1; 11 nucleotides align to TRBD2. Per the germline V gene, CDR1 is MGHRA and CDR2 is YSYEKL. With V trimmed by 3 bases and J by 4 bases, 2 bases remained unmatched. The CDR3 runs to 15 residues. CDR3 protein: CASSQSSGGYNEQFF. In nucleotides, the CDR3 is TGCGCCAGCAGCCAGTCTAGCGGGGGGTACAATGAGCAGTTCTTC.

V usage is TRBV7-3 and J usage is TRBJ1-1; 7 bases agree with TRBD1. Germline CDR1 reads SGHTA; CDR2 reads FQGTGA. V dropped 3 bases and J dropped 3; count of bases not matched to a gene: 1. The CDR3 spans 13 residues. CDR3 sequence (DNA): TGTGCCAGCAGCTTGGGACAGCACACTGAAGCTTTCTTT. Its protein is CASSLGQHTEAFF. The whole variable domain, remainder taken from reference TRBV7-3 and TRBJ1-1, is GAGVSQTPSNKVTEKGKYVELRCDPISGHTALYWYRQSLGQGPEFLIYFQGTGAADDSGLPNDRFFAVRPEGSVSTLKIQRTERGDSAVYLCASSLGQHTEAFFGQGTRLTVV.

The DNA of the CDR3 is TGTGCCAGCAGCTCCTACAGTTACGAGCAGTACTTC. Protein: CASSSYSYEQYF. The rearrangement joins TRBV11-3 to TRBJ2-7; D call uncertain. This CDR3 contains 12 residues. The V and J ends lost 4 bases and 4 bases respectively, with 8 bases between them. Germline assignment: CDR1 SGHNT and CDR2 YENEEA.

The chain links TRBV13 to TRBJ2-1, with 8 bases fitting TRBD2. This CDR3 comprises 17 residues. V lost 0 bases, J lost 0 bases, and 4 bases stayed unmatched. Germline V gene data show CDR1 as PRHDT and CDR2 as FYEKMQ (reference sequence). The CDR3 loop is CASSLGGSGSSYNEQFF. The CDR3 DNA reads TGTGCCAGCAGCTTAGGCGGGAGCGGGAGCTCCTACAATGAGCAGTTCTTC.

The chain combines TRBV7-2 with TRBJ2-7; 8 positions match TRBD1. Germline CDR1 is SGHTA and CDR2 is FQGNSA. The CDR3 extends over 15 amino acids. V dropped 5 bases and J dropped 4; count of bases not matched to a gene: 10. The CDR3 region is CASSPPYRGVYEQYF. CDR3 in DNA: TGTGCCAGCAGCCCTCCGTACAGGGGGGTATACGAGCAGTACTTC.

The chain uses TRBV5-4 and TRBJ2-1; no reliable D call. Deletions cut 4 bases from V and 9 bases from J, with 17 bases between. There are 14 residues in the CDR3. Germline V gene data show CDR1 as SGHNT and CDR2 as YYREEE (reference sequence). The CDR3 region has the DNA TGTGCCAGCAGCCCTGACGGTCGTCAAGGTGAGCAGTTCTTC. Its translation: CASSPDGRQGEQFF.

The chain carries TRBV11-2 and TRBJ2-1; 11 positions agree with TRBD2. Germline values: CDR1 SGHAT, CDR2 FQNNGV. V trimming: 5 bases; J trimming: 9 bases; junction bases outside the gene matches: 9. The CDR3 is made up of 15 amino acids. The CDR3 spells CASSPLAGVSTEQFF. CDR3 nucleotides: TGTGCCAGCAGCCCACTAGCGGGAGTCTCGACTGAGCAGTTCTTC.

The J gene is TRBJ1-4, the V gene TRBV6-1, with no clear D. This CDR3 has 15 amino acids. Germline V CDR1 and CDR2: MNHNS, SASEGT. V was shortened by 6 bases and J by 5 bases, with 16 bases between the two germline ends. The CDR3 reads CASSLLLGLNEKLFF. CDR3 nucleotides: TGTGCCAGCAGCCTCCTCCTGGGTTTAAATGAAAAACTGTTTTTT.

The chain links TRBV6-1 to TRBJ2-1; 9 positions match TRBD1. V lost 11 bases to trimming and J lost 8 bases; unmatched junction nucleotides: 13. Germline assignment: CDR1 MNHNS and CDR2 SASEGT. There are 14 residues in the CDR3. The CDR3 DNA is TGTGCCTCCCAGTGGACAGGGGCGCAGGATGAGCAGTTCTTC. Its translation: CASQWTGAQDEQFF.

The rearrangement joins TRBV18 to TRBJ2-1; 10 nucleotides match TRBD2. The CDR3 has 16 amino acids. V trimming: 3 bases; J trimming: 4 bases; junction bases outside the gene matches: 6. CDR1 is KGHSH and CDR2 is LQKENI in the germline V gene. CDR3 coding DNA: TGTGCCAGCTCACCCCTTTTAGCGGGGGGATACAATGAGCAGTTCTTC. It encodes CASSPLLAGGYNEQFF.

This clone was seen a single time. The chain employs TRBV2 and TRBJ1-2; 12 bases match TRBD1. The germline gives CDR1 SNHLY, CDR2 FYNNEI. The CDR3 has 14 amino acids. V trimming: 7 bases; J trimming: 7 bases; junction bases outside the gene matches: 7. The CDR3 reads CASKAGTGGVGYTF. Written as DNA, the CDR3 is TGTGCCAGCAAGGCCGGGACAGGGGGCGTTGGCTACACCTTC.

V is TRBV19 and J is TRBJ1-6; D call uncertain. CDR1 is LNHDA and CDR2 is SQIVND in the germline V gene (reference sequence). Trimming stripped 4 bases from V and 3 bases from J, with 13 bases between. The CDR3 is made up of 16 amino acids. Here the CDR3 reads CASSNAGQSYNSPLHF. The CDR3 DNA sequence: TGTGCCAGTAGTAACGCGGGTCAGAGCTATAATTCACCCCTCCACTTT.

In this sample, this clone turned up a few times. The chain recombines TRBV7-2 with TRBJ2-3; 7 nucleotides align to TRBD2. Germline V lookup: CDR1 SGHTA, CDR2 FQGNSA. The ends lost 2 bases at V and 6 bases at J; junction bases unmatched: 8. The CDR3 extends over 15 amino acids. This chain's CDR3 is CASSLTGLPGDTQYF. DNA for the CDR3: TGTGCCAGCAGCTTAACGGGACTACCGGGGGATACGCAGTATTTT.

The chain joins TRBV6-5 to TRBJ2-1; 10 nucleotides align to TRBD2. This CDR3 is built from 14 residues. Germline assignment: CDR1 MNHEY and CDR2 SVGAGI. The trim removed 0 bases at V and 13 bases at J, leaving 6 bases unmatched. The chain's CDR3 is CASSYSGTSDFQFF. Written as DNA, the CDR3 is TGTGCCAGCAGTTACTCGGGGACTAGCGATTTCCAGTTCTTC.

This clone was seen only once. The chain employs TRBV5-6 and TRBJ2-7; 10 bases are shared with TRBD2. Trimming at V came to 4 bases and at J to 0 bases, leaving 4 bases not matched to a gene. The germline V gene encodes CDR1 SGHDT and CDR2 YYEEEE. The CDR3 extends over 15 amino acids. The CDR3 spells CASSPGLAASYEQYF. Here the CDR3 DNA reads TGTGCCAGCAGCCCAGGACTAGCGGCCTCCTACGAGCAGTACTTC.

The gene calls are TRBV18 and TRBJ2-7; TRBD2 aligns across 9 bases. The CDR3 runs to 15 residues. Trimming removed 6 bases from V and 5 bases from J; junction bases left unmatched: 11. CDR1 and CDR2 (germline): KGHSH, LQKENI. CDR3: CASSLSGREGHEQYF. The CDR3 DNA follows: TGTGCCAGCTCCCTCTCTGGGCGGGAGGGTCACGAGCAGTACTTC.

This chain connects TRBV5-5 to TRBJ2-3, with no clear D. The CDR3 consists of 12 residues. CDR1 is SGHKS, CDR2 YYEKEE, per germline (reference sequence). Trimming shortened V by 4 bases and J by 3 bases, and 6 bases separated the two germline ends. The CDR3 DNA follows: TGTGCCAGCAGCCCCAGTACAGATACGCAGTATTTT. It translates to CASSPSTDTQYF.

The gene calls are TRBV19 and TRBJ1-5; TRBD1 aligns across 7 bases. V shed 5 bases and J 0 bases; nucleotides not matched to a gene: 10. The CDR3 consists of 17 residues. Germline assignment: CDR1 LNHDA and CDR2 SQIVND (reference sequence). CDR3 sequence: CASSVRTGLVSNQPQHF. CDR3 bases: TGTGCCAGTAGTGTCCGGACAGGCTTAGTTAGCAATCAGCCCCAGCATTTT.

Only a few counts were recorded for this clone. This chain joins TRBV6-5 and TRBJ2-2; D is unresolved. Per germline, CDR1 MNHEY and CDR2 SVGAGI. Trimming removed 1 base at V and 7 bases at J, with 1 base between. The length of the CDR3 is 11 residues. CDR3 protein: CASSYYGELFF. The CDR3 region has the DNA TGTGCCAGCAGTTACTACGGGGAGCTGTTTTTT.

The rearrangement joins TRBV5-4 to TRBJ2-7, with TRBD2 as a possible D gene (6 bases). This CDR3 has 16 amino acids. V lost 0 bases, J lost 0 bases, and 13 bases lay in between. Germline-derived CDR1 and CDR2 are SGHNT and YYREEE (reference sequence). The CDR3 is CASSLELARSSYEQYF. In DNA form, the CDR3 reads TGTGCCAGCAGCTTGGAACTAGCAAGGAGCTCCTACGAGCAGTACTTC.